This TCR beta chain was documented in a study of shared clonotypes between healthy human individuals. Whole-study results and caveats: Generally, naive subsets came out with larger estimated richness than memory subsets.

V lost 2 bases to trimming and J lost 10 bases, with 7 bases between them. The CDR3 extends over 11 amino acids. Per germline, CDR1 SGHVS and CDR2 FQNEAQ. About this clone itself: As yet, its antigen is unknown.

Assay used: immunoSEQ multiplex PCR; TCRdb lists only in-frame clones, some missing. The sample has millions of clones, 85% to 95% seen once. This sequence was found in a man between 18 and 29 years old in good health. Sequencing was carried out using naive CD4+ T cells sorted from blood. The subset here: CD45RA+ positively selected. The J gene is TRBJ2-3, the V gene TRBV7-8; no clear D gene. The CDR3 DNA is TGTGCCAGCAGCTTAAGCCAACCGCAGTATTTT. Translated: CASSLSQPQYF.